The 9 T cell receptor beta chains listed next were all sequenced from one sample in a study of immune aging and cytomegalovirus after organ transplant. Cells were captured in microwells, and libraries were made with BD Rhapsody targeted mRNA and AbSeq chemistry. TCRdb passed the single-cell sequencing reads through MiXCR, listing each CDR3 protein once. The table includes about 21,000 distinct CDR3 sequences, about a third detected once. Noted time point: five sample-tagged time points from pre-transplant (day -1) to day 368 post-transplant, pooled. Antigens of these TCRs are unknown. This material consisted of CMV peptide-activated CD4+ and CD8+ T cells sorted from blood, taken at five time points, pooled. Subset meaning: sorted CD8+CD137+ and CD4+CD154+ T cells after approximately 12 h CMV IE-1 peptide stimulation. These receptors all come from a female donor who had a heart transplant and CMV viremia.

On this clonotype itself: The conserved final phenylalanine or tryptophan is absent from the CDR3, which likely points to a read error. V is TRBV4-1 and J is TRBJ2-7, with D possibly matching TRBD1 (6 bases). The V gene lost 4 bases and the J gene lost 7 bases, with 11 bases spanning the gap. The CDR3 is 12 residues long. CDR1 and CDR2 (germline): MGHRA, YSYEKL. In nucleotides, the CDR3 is TGCGCCAGCAGCCGCGTTCAGGGGGAGCAGTACCTC. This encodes CASSRVQGEQYL.

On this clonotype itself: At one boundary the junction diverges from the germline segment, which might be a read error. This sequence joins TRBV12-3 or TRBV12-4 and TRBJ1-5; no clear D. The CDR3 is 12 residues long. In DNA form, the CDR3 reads TGTGCCAGCAGTTCAGGAGATCAGCCCCGGCATTTT. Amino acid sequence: CASSSGDQPRHF.

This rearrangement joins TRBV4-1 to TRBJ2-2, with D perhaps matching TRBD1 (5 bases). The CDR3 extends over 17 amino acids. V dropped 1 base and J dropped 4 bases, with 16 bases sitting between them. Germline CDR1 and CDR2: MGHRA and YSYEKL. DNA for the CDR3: TGCGCCAGCAGCCAAGCTAGGTTAAGGGGTTCCACCGGGGAGCTGTTTTTT. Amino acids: CASSQARLRGSTGELFF.

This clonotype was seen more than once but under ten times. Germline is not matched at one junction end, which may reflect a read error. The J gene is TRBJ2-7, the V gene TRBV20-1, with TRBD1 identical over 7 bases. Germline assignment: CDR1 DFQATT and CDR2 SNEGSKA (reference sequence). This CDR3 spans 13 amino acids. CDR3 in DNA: TGCAGTGCAAGAGGGAACAGGGGCTACGAGCAGTACTTC. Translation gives CSARGNRGYEQYF.

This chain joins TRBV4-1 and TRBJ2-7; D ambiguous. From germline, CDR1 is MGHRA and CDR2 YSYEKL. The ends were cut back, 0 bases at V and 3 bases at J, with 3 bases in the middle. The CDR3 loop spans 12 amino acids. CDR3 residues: CASSQDFYEQYF. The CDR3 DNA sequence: TGCGCCAGCAGCCAAGATTTCTACGAGCAGTACTTC.

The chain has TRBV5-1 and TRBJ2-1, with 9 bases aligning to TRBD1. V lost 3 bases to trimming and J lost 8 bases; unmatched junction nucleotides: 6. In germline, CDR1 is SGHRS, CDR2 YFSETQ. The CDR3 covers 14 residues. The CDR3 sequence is CASSWGTGSYEQFF. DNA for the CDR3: TGCGCCAGCAGCTGGGGGACAGGGTCCTATGAGCAGTTCTTC.

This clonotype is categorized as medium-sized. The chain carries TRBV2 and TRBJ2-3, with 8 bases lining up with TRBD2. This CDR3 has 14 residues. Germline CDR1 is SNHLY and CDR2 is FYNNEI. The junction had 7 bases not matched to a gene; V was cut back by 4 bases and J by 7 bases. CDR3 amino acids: CASSGTSMRNTQYF. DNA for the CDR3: TGTGCCAGCAGTGGGACTAGCATGAGGAATACGCAGTATTTT.

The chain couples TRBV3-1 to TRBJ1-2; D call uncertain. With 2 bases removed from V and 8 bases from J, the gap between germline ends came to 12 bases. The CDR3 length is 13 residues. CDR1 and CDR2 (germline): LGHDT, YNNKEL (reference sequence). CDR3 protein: CASSQLRDTGYTF. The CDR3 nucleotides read TGTGCCAGCAGCCAACTCAGAGATACCGGCTACACCTTC.

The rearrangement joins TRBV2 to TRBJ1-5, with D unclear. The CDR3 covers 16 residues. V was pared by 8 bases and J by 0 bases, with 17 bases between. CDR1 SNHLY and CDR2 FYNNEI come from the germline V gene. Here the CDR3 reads CASQRRNLASNQPQHF. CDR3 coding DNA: TGTGCCAGCCAGAGACGGAACCTCGCTAGCAATCAGCCCCAGCATTTT.